The entry that follows covers one TCR beta chain sequence. No antigen is known for it. Libraries were prepared by immunoSEQ multiplex PCR; TCRdb keeps only in-frame clonotypes and omits some of them. The sample lists 400,000 to 450,000 clones, 92% occurring once. The CDR3 has 14 residues. V lost 2 bases and J lost 3, with 8 bases in between. CDR1 is SGHAT, CDR2 FQNNGV, per germline. The sample originates from a study of Ad26.COV2.S vaccination and SARS-CoV-2 variants. Study results and caveats: Non-spike TCR breadth showed similarity between vaccine and placebo recipients.

Treatment defined: about 20 received Ad26.COV2.S at low or high dose, single or two shots; about 5 received placebo; per-sample allocation not given. The investigators took samples on day 63 after the first vaccine or placebo injection. Vaccination employed an Ad26 vector expressing the Wuhan-strain SARS-CoV-2 spike. This sequence originates from a person between 18 and 59 years old who received the Ad26.COV2.S COVID-19 vaccine or a placebo. V is TRBV11-2 and J is TRBJ2-1, with D possibly TRBD2 on 6 matching bases. The source material was peripheral blood, sampled in a trial of Ad26.COV2.S vaccine versus placebo. CDR3 loop: CASSLRTNYNEQFF. DNA for the CDR3: TGTGCCAGCAGCTTACGGACTAACTACAATGAGCAGTTCTTC.